This T cell receptor (beta chain) came from a study of OX40 agonist ivuxolimab in advanced cancers. On the study more broadly: The dose of intravenous ivuxolimab that patients received every 2 weeks ranged from 0.01 to 10 mg/kg.

Here immunoSEQ multiplex PCR was the method, and the copy in TCRdb shows in-frame clones only, minus some. The sample includes some 83,000 clones, roughly 86% of them seen just once. The V segment lost 6 bases and the J segment 8 bases; nucleotides outside the gene matches: 12. Germline CDR1 MRHNA, CDR2 SNTAGT. The CDR3 sequence is 15 residues long. To note about this clone: This sample also contains other DNA sequences that code for the same CDR3.

The J gene is TRBJ1-2, the V gene TRBV6-4; 10 positions match TRBD1. The sample here was CD4+ or CD8+ T cells sorted from blood, taken in a trial of the OX40 agonist ivuxolimab. This receptor was identified in an adult with an advanced solid tumor such as melanoma, head and neck, liver or kidney cancer. CDR3: CASSRDRGFSSGYTF. CDR3 sequence (DNA): TGTGCCAGCAGCCGGGACAGGGGATTCTCGAGCGGCTACACCTTC.